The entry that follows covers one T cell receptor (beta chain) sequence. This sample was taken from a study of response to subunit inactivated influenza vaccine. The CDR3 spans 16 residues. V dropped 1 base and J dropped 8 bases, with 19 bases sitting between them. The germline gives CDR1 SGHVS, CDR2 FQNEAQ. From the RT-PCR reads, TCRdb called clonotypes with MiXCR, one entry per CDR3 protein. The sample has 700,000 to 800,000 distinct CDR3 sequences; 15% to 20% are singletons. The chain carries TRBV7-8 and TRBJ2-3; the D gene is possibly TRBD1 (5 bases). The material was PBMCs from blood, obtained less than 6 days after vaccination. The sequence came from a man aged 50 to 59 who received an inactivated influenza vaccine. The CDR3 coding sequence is TGTGCCAGCAGCTTAGGGGTAGGGGCAGTGGGCGCTACGCAGTATTTT. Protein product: CASSLGVGAVGATQYF.